These 24 T cell receptor beta chains originate from one sample sequenced in a study of early T cells in non-severe SARS-CoV-2 infection. TCRdb independently ran MiXCR on the 5' RACE reads; one entry per CDR3 protein. This table holds more than 45,000 distinct CDR3 sequences, 6.2% found once. The sample in question was whole blood, obtained at baseline. All receptors come from an adult who was a healthcare worker with PCR-confirmed SARS-CoV-2 infection or an uninfected control (not recorded which).

This clonotype was recorded many times. This chain joins TRBV21-1 and TRBJ2-7; the table names TRBD1, a call not compared with the DNA. TRBV21-1 is a pseudogene. The CDR3 is 17 residues long. CDR3 coding DNA: TGTGCCAGCAGCATATATGAGGTTCCCCCTCAGAACTACGAGCAGTACTTC. This gives the protein CASSIYEVPPQNYEQYF.

V is TRBV2 and J is TRBJ1-2; maybe TRBD1 (5 bases). The germline V and J ends were trimmed by 4 bases and 4 bases, with 10 bases remaining between them. Germline values: CDR1 SNHLY, CDR2 FYNNEI. The CDR3 length is 13 residues. CDR3 residues: CASSGGERYGYTF. The CDR3 DNA reads TGTGCCAGCAGTGGGGGGGAGCGCTATGGCTACACCTTC.

This clonotype appeared a few times. The chain is built from TRBV20-1 and TRBJ2-5; weak D call: TRBD2 (5 bases). V gave up 1 base and J gave up 4 bases, with 7 bases separating them. Germline CDR1 and CDR2: DFQATT and SNEGSKA (reference sequence). The CDR3 has 12 residues. The CDR3 DNA reads TGCAGTGCTAGAGTACGGGGAGAGACCCAGTACTTC. Translating gives CSARVRGETQYF.

This clonotype was counted only a few times. This rearrangement joins TRBV7-2 to TRBJ2-7; D may correspond to TRBD1 or TRBD2 (7 bases each). The V gene lost 4 bases and the J gene lost 6 bases, with 16 bases spanning the gap. This CDR3 is built from 14 residues. The V gene's germline CDR1 is SGHTA and CDR2 FQGNSA. Written as DNA, the CDR3 is TGTGCCAGCAGCTCTGGGGGAGGGGGCTTCGAGCAGTACTTC. It is translated as CASSSGGGGFEQYF.

This clonotype was counted a few times. The chain is built from TRBV4-2 and TRBJ2-7; 9 nucleotides match TRBD1. The CDR3 runs to 14 residues. Germline trimming cut 1 base from V and 3 bases from J; bases unmatched to any gene: 1. Germline assignment: CDR1 LGHNA and CDR2 YNFKEQ. The CDR3 DNA sequence: TGTGCCAGCAGCCAAGTGACAGGGGGCTACGAGCAGTACTTC. The encoded protein is CASSQVTGGYEQYF.

This rearrangement joins TRBV7-2 to TRBJ2-3; D is undetermined. V was pared by 2 bases and J by 5 bases, with 2 bases between. The CDR3 covers 11 residues. From germline, CDR1 is SGHTA and CDR2 FQGNSA. CDR3 sequence: CASSLRDTQYF. The CDR3 DNA reads as TGTGCCAGCAGCTTAAGAGATACGCAGTATTTT.

The table lists this clonotype with a few counts. V gene TRBV24-1 combines with J gene TRBJ2-3, with 8 bases lining up with TRBD2. CDR3 length: 15 amino acids. Germline values: CDR1 KGHDR, CDR2 SFDVKD. With V trimmed by 6 bases and J by 6 bases, 10 bases remained unmatched. Here the CDR3 reads CATSSGSGPSDTQYF. CDR3 DNA sequence: TGTGCCACCAGTAGCGGGAGTGGCCCTAGTGATACGCAGTATTTT.

There are many counts of this clonotype. This chain connects TRBV2 to TRBJ2-1; no reliable D call. CDR1 and CDR2 from the germline V gene are SNHLY and FYNNEI. This CDR3 has 12 residues. Trimming took 5 bases from V and 5 from J, leaving 7 bases between them. The CDR3 bases are TGTGCCAGCAGTCGTGTAGACAATGAGCAGTTCTTC. Protein: CASSRVDNEQFF.

This clonotype was observed a handful of times. The chain uses TRBV11-2 and TRBJ1-1; 8 nucleotides agree with TRBD1. Germline V gene data show CDR1 as SGHAT and CDR2 as FQNNGV. The V and J ends lost 5 bases and 11 bases, in that order; junction bases with no gene match: 13. CDR3 length equals 14 residues. CDR3 protein: CASSASPTGVGAFF. CDR3 in DNA: TGTGCCAGCAGCGCCTCTCCGACAGGGGTAGGGGCTTTCTTT.

There are a few counts of this clonotype. The V call is TRBV6-1, the J call TRBJ2-7; no firm D call. The CDR3 is 14 residues long. Trimming removed 5 bases at V and 5 bases at J, with 16 bases between. Germline V gene lookup returns CDR1 MNHNS and CDR2 SASEGT. CDR3 in DNA: TGTGCCAGCAGTACCGGGCCCGCAGTGCACGAGCAGTACTTC. This sequence encodes CASSTGPAVHEQYF.

This clonotype was seen more than once but under ten times. This sequence joins TRBV3-1 and TRBJ1-1; 10 bases line up with TRBD1. V shed 5 bases, J shed 5 bases, and the junction held 5 bases outside the gene matches. This CDR3 contains 14 residues. The germline V gene has CDR1 LGHDT and CDR2 YNNKEL (reference sequence). The chain's CDR3 is CASSAGQGRTEAFF. CDR3 DNA sequence: TGTGCCAGCAGCGCGGGACAGGGGAGGACTGAAGCTTTCTTT.

This clonotype has ten or more counts. The chain uses TRBV4-2 and TRBJ2-7; 11 bases map to TRBD2. CDR1 is LGHNA, CDR2 YNFKEQ, per germline. This CDR3 has 14 amino acids. Trimming removed 4 bases from V and 5 bases from J; junction bases left unmatched: 4. This CDR3 reads CASSRGTSGNEQYF. The CDR3 DNA sequence: TGTGCCAGCAGCCGAGGGACTAGCGGAAACGAGCAGTACTTC.

This clonotype was observed a few times. The chain carries TRBV2 and TRBJ1-1; D possibly corresponds to TRBD1 (6 bases). The germline V and J ends were trimmed by 8 bases and 1 base, with 14 bases remaining between them. The CDR3 has 14 residues. CDR1 SNHLY and CDR2 FYNNEI come from the germline V gene. The CDR3 loop reads CASGGGGRNTEAFF. The CDR3, as DNA: TGTGCCAGCGGTGGAGGGGGTCGGAACACTGAAGCTTTCTTT.

This clonotype was seen more than once but under ten times. The V and J genes are TRBV25-1 and TRBJ1-6, with unresolved D. Trimming removed 1 base from V and 8 bases from J, with 9 bases in between. There are 14 residues in the CDR3. Germline V lookup: CDR1 MGHDK, CDR2 SYGVNS. As DNA, the CDR3 is TGTGCCAGCAGTGAATTTAACCCCTATTCACCCCTCCACTTT. Residues: CASSEFNPYSPLHF. Together with reference TRBV25-1 and TRBJ1-6, the CDR3 gives the full variable domain: EADIYQTPRYLVIGTGKKITLECSQTMGHDKMYWYQQDPGMELHLIHYSYGVNSTEKGDLSSESTVSRIRTEHFPLTLESARPSHTSQYLCASSEFNPYSPLHFGNGTRLTVT.

This chain uses TRBV30 with TRBJ1-1, with D perhaps TRBD1 (5 bases). This CDR3 comprises 14 residues. From germline, CDR1 is GTSNPN and CDR2 SVGIG (reference sequence). V lost 2 bases and J 3 bases, leaving 13 bases between the germline ends. The CDR3 loop is CAWSSWGWDTEAFF. The DNA of the CDR3 is TGTGCCTGGAGTAGTTGGGGCTGGGACACTGAAGCTTTCTTT.

The chain has TRBV30 and TRBJ1-4; D uncertain. This CDR3 has 13 amino acids. Per germline, CDR1 GTSNPN and CDR2 SVGIG (reference sequence). Trimming stripped 0 bases from V and 7 bases from J, with 9 bases between. In DNA form, the CDR3 reads TGTGCCTGGAGTGTACGGGGAAGTGAAAAACTGTTTTTT. It encodes CAWSVRGSEKLFF.

Points on this clonotype: A much larger clone differs from this one at a single base, so this may be a read error. The conserved closing phenylalanine or tryptophan is absent in this CDR3, likely reflecting a read error. CDR3 DNA: TGTGCCAGCAGTTTGTTGGGACTTAGCACAGATACGCAGTATTTA. It yields the protein CASSLLGLSTDTQYL. The rearrangement links TRBV27 to TRBJ2-3; a weak D match, TRBD2 (6 bases). With 3 bases removed from V and 0 bases from J, the gap between germline ends came to 10 bases. The germline gives CDR1 MNHEY, CDR2 SMNVEV (reference sequence). This CDR3 is built from 15 residues.

The V call is TRBV27, the J call TRBJ2-7, with 12 positions matching TRBD2. V was pared by 0 bases and J by 4 bases, with 13 bases of the junction left unmatched. Germline V CDR1 and CDR2: MNHEY, SMNVEV (reference sequence). The CDR3 length is 19 residues. CDR3 DNA: TGTGCCAGCAGTTTATCTGTCCAGGGAAGGACTAGCGGGATTTACGAGCAGTACTTC. It translates to CASSLSVQGRTSGIYEQYF.

This clonotype was counted between two and nine times. The genes are TRBV19 and TRBJ2-2, with a tentative D call TRBD1 (5 bases). The CDR3 contains 15 residues. Germline loops: CDR1 LNHDA, CDR2 SQIVND (reference sequence). Trimming left V 5 bases short and J 6 bases short, with 16 bases between. The CDR3 DNA is TGTGCCAGTAGTCTCAAAACAGGAGACGCCGGGGAGCTGTTTTTT. It yields the protein CASSLKTGDAGELFF.

V gene TRBV19 combines with J gene TRBJ2-2; the D gene is possibly TRBD1 (6 bases). CDR1 LNHDA and CDR2 SQIVND come from the germline V gene (reference sequence). This CDR3 contains 14 residues. Between the trimmed V and J ends, which lost 10 bases and 1 base, there was a span of 13 bases. The CDR3 DNA follows: TGTGCCACCTCAGGGGAGATGAACACCGGGGAGCTGTTTTTT. Translation gives CATSGEMNTGELFF.

The rearrangement links TRBV6-2 or TRBV6-3 to TRBJ1-1; D gene ambiguous. Germline-derived CDR1 and CDR2 are MNHEY and SVGEGT. The germline V and J ends were trimmed by 8 bases and 1 base, with 17 bases remaining between them. The CDR3 runs to 15 residues. CDR3 DNA sequence: TGTGCCAGCGGCTCGAAGCACGGTGAGAACACTGAAGCTTTCTTT. Protein: CASGSKHGENTEAFF.

This clonotype was seen many times. The chain joins TRBV5-8 to TRBJ2-7; 7 bases are shared with TRBD2. CDR3 size: 16 residues. Trimming removed 7 bases from V and 0 bases from J; junction bases left unmatched: 13. The germline V gene has CDR1 SGHTS and CDR2 YDEGEE. CDR3 coding DNA: TGTGCCAGCCGTACAGTCCAGCGGGGTTACTCCTACGAGCAGTACTTC. Translated, it gives CASRTVQRGYSYEQYF. Full variable domain (rest looked up from reference TRBV5-8 and TRBJ2-7): EAGVTQSPTHLIKTRGQQATLRCSPISGHTSVYWYQQALGLGLQFLLWYDEGEERNRGNFPPRFSGRQFPNYSSELNVNALELEDSALYLCASRTVQRGYSYEQYFGPGTRLTVT.

J is TRBJ1-1 and V is TRBV18; 7 nucleotides line up with TRBD1. The V gene's germline CDR1 is KGHSH and CDR2 LQKENI. The CDR3 covers 15 residues. With 6 bases clipped from V and 4 bases from J, the junction kept 11 bases outside the gene matches. CDR3 DNA: TGTGCCAGCTCCCCTCAGGGGGGTACGAGCACTGAAGCTTTCTTT. It translates to CASSPQGGTSTEAFF.

The rearrangement uses TRBV12-3 or TRBV12-4 and TRBJ1-5, with 7 bases lining up with TRBD1. The CDR3 is 13 amino acids. The junction had 3 bases not matched to a gene; V was cut back by 8 bases and J by 2 bases. The CDR3 protein is CASQDRGNQPQHF. CDR3 bases: TGTGCCAGCCAAGACAGGGGCAATCAGCCCCAGCATTTT.